Following are 5 T cell receptor beta chains from one sample sequenced in a study of shared clonotypes between healthy human individuals. Assay: immunoSEQ multiplex PCR; the TCRdb copy retains only in-frame clones and omits some. The data show millions of clones, more than 90% seen once. Sequences were obtained from naive CD4+ T cells sorted from blood. Indicated subset: CD45RA+ positively selected. The receptors stem from a man between 18 and 29 years old in good health.

The V gene is TRBV12-5, the J gene TRBJ2-3; 8 bases fit TRBD1. CDR3 size: 19 residues. V lost 1 base to trimming and J lost 5 bases; unmatched junction nucleotides: 17. The V gene's germline CDR1 is LGHNT and CDR2 FRNRAP. CDR3 region: CASGLGQWTGPFSRDTQYF. The CDR3 bases are TGTGCTAGTGGTTTGGGACAGTGGACAGGGCCCTTTTCGAGAGATACGCAGTATTTT. Filled out from reference TRBV12-5 and TRBJ2-3, the complete variable domain reads DARVTQTPRHKVTEMGQEVTMRCQPILGHNTVFWYRQTMMQGLELLAYFRNRAPLDDSGMPKDRFSAEMPDATLATLKIQPSEPRDSAVYFCASGLGQWTGPFSRDTQYFGPGTRLTVL.

The chain carries TRBV18 and TRBJ2-4; TRBD1 matches at 7 bases. From germline, CDR1 is KGHSH and CDR2 LQKENI. This CDR3 comprises 21 residues. The V gene end was trimmed by 3 bases and the J gene end by 1 base; junction bases not matched to a gene: 21. The CDR3 DNA is TGTGCCAGCTCACCCAATAAGGTCACCCTCGACAGGGCCCCCGCCAAAAACATTCAGTACTTC. Translated: CASSPNKVTLDRAPAKNIQYF.

This chain joins TRBV30 and TRBJ1-3; D ambiguous. Germline-derived CDR1 and CDR2 are GTSNPN and SVGIG (reference sequence). The V end was cut by 3 bases, the J end by 7 bases, with 16 bases between. The CDR3 totals 14 residues. Here the CDR3 DNA reads TGTGCCTGGAGAGAGATCGGGTTGCGTAACACCATATATTTT. Translation: CAWREIGLRNTIYF.

With regard to this clone: Other DNA sequences in the sample encode the same CDR3. The chain is built from TRBV5-1 and TRBJ2-7; D unresolved. Germline CDR1 SGHRS, CDR2 YFSETQ. The CDR3 loop spans 12 amino acids. The V end was cut by 4 bases, the J end by 0 bases, with 5 bases between. CDR3 amino acids: CASSLPSYEQYF. CDR3 bases: TGCGCCAGCAGCCTCCCCTCCTACGAGCAGTACTTC.

This clone has just one count. The CDR3 here is CASSPQGRVGTDTQYF. DNA of the CDR3: TGTGCCAGCTCACCACAGGGTCGAGTCGGGACAGATACGCAGTATTTT. This chain joins TRBV18 and TRBJ2-3; no reliable D call. Germline V gene sequence: CDR1 KGHSH, CDR2 LQKENI. The CDR3 has 16 residues. Trimming removed 1 base at V and 3 bases at J, with 14 bases between. Full variable domain (rest looked up from reference TRBV18 and TRBJ2-3): NAGVMQNPRHLVRRRGQEARLRCSPMKGHSHVYWYRQLPEEGLKFMVYLQKENIIDESGMPKERFSAEFPKEGPSILRIQQVVRGDSAAYFCASSPQGRVGTDTQYFGPGTRLTVL.